This T cell receptor (beta chain) was sequenced for a study of cytomegalovirus exposure and HLA in healthy donors. A word on this clone: Antigen unknown.

V was clipped by 2 bases and J by 1 base, with 5 bases between them. Germline CDR1 reads SGHTA; CDR2 reads FQGTGA. CDR3 length: 13 amino acids. The primer mix had 60 Vbeta and 13 Jbeta primers. Clones were read by immunoSEQ multiplex PCR, and TCRdb kept only the in-frame ones, dropping some. The sample records under 200,000 clones, about 90% being singletons. General observations from the study: In a later analysis, productive TCRs from donors in an Asian-associated ancestry cluster reportedly carried fewer N-insertions than the cohort mean. What TCR beta sequences reportedly achieved was accurate prediction of HLA-A and HLA-B alleles in most subjects. Prior analysis indicated that the majority of TCR beta V segments exhibited productivity approximately 90% or approximately 30% of the time. Using a false discovery rate of 0.05, a later analysis showed that 15,000 to 20,000 TCR beta sequences were associated with HLA alleles.

The sample was PBMCs. The V and J genes are TRBV7-3 and TRBJ1-1; no firm D call. The clonotype originates from a boy between 2 and 10 years old in good health and CMV-seronegative. Here the CDR3 reads CASSLGQNTEAFF. Here the CDR3 DNA reads TGTGCCAGCAGCTTAGGCCAGAACACTGAAGCTTTCTTT.